These T cell receptor beta chains were read from a single sample in a study of shared clonotypes between healthy human individuals. The method was immunoSEQ multiplex PCR; TCRdb's version includes in-frame clones alone and lacks a portion of them. Of some 1,900,000 clones listed, around 96% are singletons. Sequencing input: naive CD8+ T cells sorted from blood. These receptors were collected from a man between 18 and 35 years old in good health. Both conserved end residues are part of each CDR3. Fields, in order: D gene, J gene, V gene, clone size, CDR3 protein, CDR3 DNA. The D gene is left open where the match is weak. A clone size is listed for some rows: how often the clone was seen (once, few, many), or a class if it is expanded.

NA	TRBJ1-5	TRBV27	NA	CASSPSGGDLNQPQHF	TGTGCCAGCAGTCCCTCGGGAGGGGACCTGAATCAGCCCCAGCATTTT
TRBD1	TRBJ2-1	TRBV5-6	NA	CASSPPGQGYNEQFF	TGTGCCAGCAGCCCCCCGGGACAGGGTTACAATGAGCAGTTCTTC
TRBD1	TRBJ2-2	TRBV4-3	NA	CASSQERVTGGTGELFF	TGCGCCAGCAGCCAAGAACGGGTGACAGGGGGCACCGGGGAGCTGTTTTTT
TRBD1	TRBJ2-3	TRBV27	NA	CASSFLTGGERGTDTQYF	TGTGCCAGCTCGTTCCTTACAGGGGGCGAACGGGGCACAGATACGCAGTATTTT
NA	TRBJ1-5	TRBV19	NA	CASSPEWGVSVYSNQPQHF	TGTGCCAGTAGTCCCGAATGGGGGGTAAGTGTCTATAGCAATCAGCCCCAGCATTTT
NA	TRBJ2-7	TRBV5-6	NA	CASSKRREQYF	TGTGCCAGCAGTAAGCGGCGGGAGCAGTACTTC
NA	TRBJ2-7	TRBV29-1	once	CSALWSGGGGEQYF	TGCAGCGCGCTCTGGTCGGGTGGGGGAGGAGAGCAGTACTTC
NA	TRBJ2-1	TRBV4-1	NA	CASSQGSSPGRTYNEQFF	TGCGCCAGCAGCCAAGGAAGCTCCCCGGGACGGACATACAATGAGCAGTTCTTC
NA	TRBJ1-2	TRBV2	NA	CASSEQPSPIYGYTF	TGTGCCAGCAGTGAACAACCCAGCCCTATCTATGGCTACACCTTC
NA	TRBJ2-7	TRBV19	NA	CASSGEFSYEQYF	TGTGCCTCAAGTGGGGAGTTTTCCTACGAGCAGTACTTC
NA	TRBJ2-7	TRBV5-5	NA	CASSLAPSYEQYF	TGTGCCAGCAGCTTGGCCCCATCCTACGAGCAGTACTTC
TRBD1	TRBJ1-2	TRBV28	NA	CASRSIPGGLSYGYTF	TGTGCCAGCAGATCCATCCCAGGGGGCCTTAGCTATGGCTACACCTTC
NA	TRBJ1-5	TRBV7-9	NA	CASSSDSYSNQPQHF	TGTGCCAGCAGCTCAGACAGCTATAGCAATCAGCCCCAGCATTTT
TRBD2	TRBJ2-1	TRBV15	NA	CATSEIGTSGTHEQFF	TGTGCCACCAGCGAGATCGGGACTAGCGGAACTCATGAGCAGTTCTTC
TRBD2	TRBJ2-1	TRBV29-1	NA	CSGSGTSYNEQFF	TGCAGCGGTAGCGGGACTTCCTACAATGAGCAGTTCTTC
TRBD2	TRBJ2-7	TRBV5-1	NA	CASSPSGTSGINEQYF	TGCGCCAGCAGCCCGTCCGGGACTAGCGGGATTAATGAGCAGTACTTC
TRBD1	TRBJ1-5	TRBV4-1	NA	CASSQRDREFNQPQHF	TGCGCCAGCAGCCAAAGGGACAGAGAGTTCAATCAGCCCCAGCATTTT
TRBD2	TRBJ2-5	TRBV6-5	NA	CASSYYGGEGAETQYF	TGTGCCAGCAGTTACTACGGGGGGGAGGGAGCAGAGACCCAGTACTTC
NA	TRBJ2-4	TRBV4-1	NA	CASSQDGTPKGKNIQYF	TGCGCCAGCAGCCAAGATGGTACCCCGAAGGGAAAAAACATTCAGTACTTC
TRBD1	TRBJ1-5	TRBV30	NA	CAWSAGTASNQPQHF	TGTGCCTGGAGCGCCGGGACAGCAAGCAATCAGCCCCAGCATTTT
TRBD1	TRBJ2-7	TRBV2	NA	CASSGQGAQYEQYF	TGTGCCAGCAGTGGACAGGGGGCGCAATACGAGCAGTACTTC
TRBD1	TRBJ2-7	TRBV27	NA	CATLPGKGQGFHEQYF	TGTGCCACTCTACCTGGGAAGGGACAGGGATTCCACGAGCAGTACTTC